Shown below are 9 T cell receptor beta chains from a single sample sequenced in a study of T-cell reconstitution after alpha-beta-depleted transplantation in children. Unique molecular identifiers were incorporated when the TCRbeta library was constructed. Each CDR3 protein gets one entry after TCRdb re-called the PCR reads with MiXCR. The table lists around 340,000 distinct CDR3 sequences, about an eighth of them singletons. Specimen: PBMCs, collected from the stem cell graft. These receptors were collected from a human donor who donated a stem cell graft to a child with Fanconi anemia.

Many counts were recorded for this clonotype. The chain has TRBV20-1 and TRBJ2-1; 9 bases align to TRBD2. The V gene end was trimmed by 0 bases and the J gene end by 5 bases; junction bases not matched to a gene: 5. The CDR3 consists of 15 residues. Germline CDR1 and CDR2: DFQATT and SNEGSKA (reference sequence). CDR3 loop: CSARDSQRGDNEQFF. The CDR3 bases are TGCAGTGCTAGAGATTCCCAGCGGGGGGACAATGAGCAGTTCTTC.

This clonotype was seen repeatedly, ten times or more. The CDR3: CASSTGSNQPQHF. For the CDR3, the DNA is TGTGCCAGCAGCACCGGTAGCAATCAGCCCCAGCATTTT. This chain links TRBV6-2 or TRBV6-3 with TRBJ1-5; D not certain. V was clipped by 6 bases and J by 0 bases, with 6 bases between them. Germline CDR1 reads MNHEY; CDR2 reads SVGEGT. CDR3 length: 13 residues.

This clonotype was seen repeatedly, ten times or more. The chain uses TRBV4-3 and TRBJ1-1, with D uncertain. The CDR3 contains 14 residues. CDR1 LGHNA and CDR2 YSLEER come from the germline V gene. Trimming left V 0 bases short and J 5 bases short, with 10 bases between. The CDR3 spells CASSQDQSATEAFF. The CDR3 DNA is TGCGCCAGCAGCCAAGATCAGTCCGCGACTGAAGCTTTCTTT.

The chain carries TRBV12-3 or TRBV12-4 and TRBJ1-2; D gene unclear. The length of the CDR3 is 14 residues. The ends were cut back, 5 bases at V and 3 bases at J, with 13 bases in the middle. CDR3 region: CASSLSGFHYGYTF. CDR3 in DNA: TGTGCCAGCAGTCTCAGTGGTTTCCACTATGGCTACACCTTC.

There are many counts of this clonotype. The gene calls are TRBV10-2 and TRBJ2-3, with TRBD2 matching over 14 bases. V shed 5 bases, J shed 3 bases, and the junction held 1 base outside the gene matches. Per the germline V gene, CDR1 is WSHSY and CDR2 is SAAADI. The CDR3 loop spans 15 amino acids. In DNA, the CDR3 is TGCGCCAGCAGTTGGACTAGCGGGGGGACAGATACGCAGTATTTT. Protein sequence: CASSWTSGGTDTQYF.

The rearrangement links TRBV6-5 to TRBJ1-6, with a tentative D call TRBD1 (6 bases). V lost 0 bases and J lost 6, with 15 bases in between. Germline V lookup: CDR1 MNHEY, CDR2 SVGAGI. CDR3 length equals 17 residues. CDR3 nucleotides: TGTGCCAGCAGTTACTCGGGGGGCGCGGGCGTTAATTCACCCCTCCACTTT. This codes for CASSYSGGAGVNSPLHF.

V usage is TRBV20-1 and J usage is TRBJ1-4, with TRBD1 matching over 8 bases. CDR1 DFQATT and CDR2 SNEGSKA come from the germline V gene (reference sequence). V dropped 3 bases and J dropped 4; count of bases not matched to a gene: 7. The CDR3 contains 15 residues. CDR3 protein: CSASRQGLSNEKLFF. The CDR3, as DNA: TGCAGTGCTAGCCGACAGGGGTTGAGTAATGAAAAACTGTTTTTT.

This sequence joins TRBV12-3 or TRBV12-4 and TRBJ1-5; possible D gene TRBD1, 5 bases. Trimming took 1 base from V and 2 from J, leaving 12 bases between them. There are 16 residues in the CDR3. The CDR3 bases are TGTGCCAGCAGTTTAGTCAAGGGGCGAGGCAATCAGCCCCAGCATTTT. Translated: CASSLVKGRGNQPQHF.

This chain joins TRBV15 and TRBJ1-1; D ambiguous. Germline V lookup: CDR1 LNHNV, CDR2 YYDKDF (reference sequence). With 3 bases removed from V and 2 bases from J, the gap between germline ends came to 7 bases. CDR3 length equals 13 residues. Written as DNA, the CDR3 is TGTGCCACCAGCAGTGACCTAAACACTGAAGCTTTCTTT. Protein product: CATSSDLNTEAFF.